The 23 T cell receptor beta chains listed next were all sequenced from one sample in a study of T cell responses to AZD1222 COVID-19 vaccine. Measured with immunoSEQ multiplex PCR; TCRdb has only the in-frame clones, and not every one. The table includes roughly 97,000 clones, roughly 91% detected once. Material: peripheral blood, obtained on day 0 of AZD1222 vaccination. The receptors derive from an adult in good health.

The chain uses TRBV28 and TRBJ1-5; D is ambiguous. This CDR3 spans 13 amino acids. Trimming removed 6 bases from V and 4 bases from J, with 10 bases in between. Germline CDR1 reads MDHEN; CDR2 reads SYDVKM. Written as DNA, the CDR3 is TGTGCCAGCAGCCGGGATCTTAATCAGCCCCAGCATTTT. Protein product: CASSRDLNQPQHF. The whole variable domain, remainder taken from reference TRBV28 and TRBJ1-5, is DVKVTQSSRYLVKRTGEKVFLECVQDMDHENMFWYRQDPGLGLRLIYFSYDVKMKEKGDIPEGYSVSREKKERFSLILESASTNQTSMYLCASSRDLNQPQHFGDGTRLSIL.

This chain joins TRBV2 and TRBJ1-6; D is ambiguous. With 6 bases removed from V and 8 bases from J, the gap between germline ends came to 11 bases. The CDR3 contains 13 residues. The germline V gene has CDR1 SNHLY and CDR2 FYNNEI. The CDR3 is CASRREGDSPLHF. For the CDR3, the DNA is TGTGCCAGCAGAAGGGAGGGAGATTCACCCCTCCACTTT.

The sample holds one count of this clone. The chain links TRBV28 to TRBJ1-1, with D perhaps TRBD1 (5 bases). Germline loops: CDR1 MDHEN, CDR2 SYDVKM. The CDR3 covers 15 residues. The ends were cut back, 8 bases at V and 5 bases at J, with 21 bases in the middle. The CDR3 DNA follows: TGTGCCAGCCTTGGGCGCGGCCCGGGGGAGACTGAAGCTTTCTTT. Amino acid sequence: CASLGRGPGETEAFF.

This clone turned up a few times. The rearrangement links TRBV7-3 to TRBJ2-7; no definite D call. This CDR3 region has 8 residues. Trimming took off 6 bases at V and 7 bases at J, with 1 base between the two ends. CDR1 is SGHTA, CDR2 FQGTGA, per germline. CDR3 in amino acids: CASREQYF. CDR3 in DNA: TGTGCCAGCAGGGAGCAGTACTTC. Using reference TRBV7-3 and TRBJ2-7 for the parts outside the CDR3, the full variable domain is GAGVSQTPSNKVTEKGKYVELRCDPISGHTALYWYRQSLGQGPEFLIYFQGTGAADDSGLPNDRFFAVRPEGSVSTLKIQRTERGDSAVYLCASREQYFGPGTRLTVT.

This chain uses TRBV9 with TRBJ2-2; D is uncertain. The length of the CDR3 is 13 residues. Trimming removed 4 bases from V and 5 bases from J, with 9 bases in between. Germline V lookup: CDR1 SGDLS, CDR2 YYNGEE. The CDR3 loop reads CASSTRPTGELFF. The DNA for the CDR3 is TGTGCCAGCAGCACCCGTCCGACCGGGGAGCTGTTTTTT. The full variable domain, in which reference TRBV9 and TRBJ2-2 provide the parts outside the CDR3, is DSGVTQTPKHLITATGQRVTLRCSPRSGDLSVYWYQQSLDQGLQFLIQYYNGEERAKGNILERFSAQQFPDLHSELNLSSLELGDSALYFCASSTRPTGELFFGEGSRLTVL.

As concerns this clone: The junction shows a germline mismatch at one end, possibly a read error. The chain combines TRBV20-1 with TRBJ1-2; no firm D call. CDR1 DFQATT and CDR2 SNEGSKA come from the germline V gene (reference sequence). The CDR3 contains 11 residues. The CDR3 DNA is TGCAGTGCTGAGAGGGCAGTGAAGGTACACTTC. Its translation is CSAERAVKVHF.

The chain recombines TRBV2 with TRBJ1-5; D may be TRBD1 (5 bases). Trimming removed 4 bases at V and 7 bases at J, with 23 bases between. CDR3 size: 17 residues. The germline V gene has CDR1 SNHLY and CDR2 FYNNEI. The CDR3 bases are TGTGCCAGCAGTGGCGCCCCGGGGGGGTGGCGGGGGCAGCCCCAGCATTTT. Translating it yields CASSGAPGGWRGQPQHF.

The V and J genes are TRBV5-4 and TRBJ2-2, with D hard to call. The CDR3 spans 17 residues. Germline loops: CDR1 SGHNT, CDR2 YYREEE (reference sequence). Trimming shortened V by 3 bases and J by 2 bases, and 17 bases separated the two germline ends. The CDR3 DNA sequence: TGTGCCAGCAGCTCCGTGACCGGCCCTTCTAACACCGGGGAGCTGTTTTTT. This codes for CASSSVTGPSNTGELFF.

This clone turned up a few times. The genes are TRBV4-1 and TRBJ1-4; D is unclear. The length of the CDR3 is 13 residues. CDR1 MGHRA and CDR2 YSYEKL come from the germline V gene. The V and J ends lost 2 bases and 8 bases respectively, with 9 bases between them. CDR3 DNA: TGCGCCAGCAGCCAAAGACTGTCGGAAAAACTGTTTTTT. Its translation: CASSQRLSEKLFF.

V and J are TRBV24-1 and TRBJ2-7, with D unresolved. Germline-derived CDR1 and CDR2 are KGHDR and SFDVKD. This CDR3 region has 13 residues. Trimming took off 3 bases at V and 2 bases at J, with 7 bases between the two ends. This CDR3 reads CATSDSWAYEQYF. The CDR3 DNA reads as TGTGCCACCAGTGATAGTTGGGCCTACGAGCAGTACTTC.

The CDR3 DNA reads as TGTGCCAGTAGACACAGGGACACTGAAGCTTTCTTT. This sequence encodes CASRHRDTEAFF. The chain combines TRBV19 with TRBJ1-1; a weak D match, TRBD1 (6 bases). Germline values: CDR1 LNHDA, CDR2 SQIVND (reference sequence). This CDR3 spans 12 amino acids. V lost 6 bases to trimming and J lost 3 bases, with 8 bases between them. Looking up the rest from reference TRBV19 and TRBJ1-1 gives the full variable domain: DGGITQSPKYLFRKEGQNVTLSCEQNLNHDAMYWYRQDPGQGLRLIYYSQIVNDFQKGDIAEGYSVSREKKESFPLTVTSAQKNPTAFYLCASRHRDTEAFFGQGTRLTVV.

The chain uses TRBV5-1 and TRBJ2-2, with TRBD2 identical over 7 bases. CDR3 length equals 14 residues. V shed 2 bases, J shed 4 bases, and the junction held 2 bases outside the gene matches. Germline lookup yields CDR1 SGHRS and CDR2 YFSETQ. CDR3 protein: CASSLREATGELFF. The CDR3 DNA sequence: TGCGCCAGCAGCTTACGGGAGGCCACCGGGGAGCTGTTTTTT.

This clone appeared a single time. The V call is TRBV6-6, the J call TRBJ2-1, with D maybe TRBD1 (7 bases). CDR1 and CDR2 (germline): MNHNY, SVGAGI (reference sequence). The CDR3 contains 15 residues. Trimming took 5 bases from V and 7 from J, leaving 18 bases between them. This CDR3 is CASSDPQAGGNEQFF. Here the CDR3 DNA reads TGTGCCAGCAGTGACCCCCAGGCAGGGGGGAATGAGCAGTTCTTC.

The J gene is TRBJ1-6, the V gene TRBV2; D might be TRBD1 (5 bases). The V gene's germline CDR1 is SNHLY and CDR2 FYNNEI. The V gene lost 6 bases and the J gene lost 0 bases, with 15 bases spanning the gap. This CDR3 region has 17 residues. In DNA form, the CDR3 reads TGTGCCAGCAGGGACCCGGACACGAGCTCCTATAATTCACCCCTCCACTTT. Protein: CASRDPDTSSYNSPLHF.

This chain joins TRBV15 and TRBJ2-1; 9 nucleotides align to TRBD2. From germline, CDR1 is LNHNV and CDR2 YYDKDF (reference sequence). This CDR3 region has 15 residues. After removal of 1 base from V and 8 bases from J, the junction contained 6 bases not matched to a gene. CDR3 amino acids: CATSRVAGGLHEQFF. CDR3 DNA: TGTGCCACCAGCAGAGTTGCGGGGGGGCTTCATGAGCAGTTCTTC.

This chain uses TRBV6-5 with TRBJ2-2, with D hard to call. V lost 4 bases, J lost 0 bases, and 6 bases lay in between. Germline assignment: CDR1 MNHEY and CDR2 SVGAGI. This CDR3 contains 14 residues. The CDR3 here is CASSFGPNTGELFF. The CDR3, as DNA: TGTGCCAGCAGTTTTGGACCGAACACCGGGGAGCTGTTTTTT.

The chain recombines TRBV27 with TRBJ2-3; D not certain. The CDR3 contains 13 residues. Trimming took 6 bases from V and 2 from J, leaving 9 bases between them. Per germline, CDR1 MNHEY and CDR2 SMNVEV (reference sequence). This CDR3 is CASRDHHTDTQYF. CDR3 nucleotides: TGTGCCAGCAGGGACCACCACACAGATACGCAGTATTTT.

The gene calls are TRBV18 and TRBJ2-2; a weak D match, TRBD2 (5 bases). Trimming shortened V by 2 bases and J by 3 bases, and 13 bases separated the two germline ends. The CDR3 is 16 amino acids. Germline V gives CDR1 KGHSH, CDR2 LQKENI. CDR3: CASSPTRQRYTGELFF. In DNA, the CDR3 is TGTGCCAGCTCACCAACCAGGCAGCGGTACACCGGGGAGCTGTTTTTT.

V is TRBV16 and J is TRBJ2-7, with TRBD2 matching over 13 bases. This CDR3 spans 15 amino acids. V trimming: 2 bases; J trimming: 7 bases; junction bases outside the gene matches: 5. Germline CDR1 KGHSY, CDR2 FQNENV. CDR3 nucleotide sequence: TGTGCCAGCAGCCAAGGACTAGCGGGAGTTGGAGAGCAGTACTTC. It yields the protein CASSQGLAGVGEQYF. Variable domain in full (rest from reference TRBV16 and TRBJ2-7): GEEVAQTPKHLVRGEGQKAKLYCAPIKGHSYVFWYQQVLKNEFKFLISFQNENVFDETGMPKERFSAKCLPNSPCSLEIQATKLEDSAVYFCASSQGLAGVGEQYFGPGTRLTVT.

This clone was seen just once. V gene TRBV4-3 combines with J gene TRBJ2-1, with no clear D. The CDR3 has 14 amino acids. The germline V gene has CDR1 LGHNA and CDR2 YSLEER. Trimming stripped 6 bases from V and 8 bases from J, with 17 bases between. The CDR3, as DNA: TGCGCCAGCAGAAGGACGCCCCTATCCGATGAGCAGTTCTTC. It encodes CASRRTPLSDEQFF.

The gene calls are TRBV7-9 and TRBJ1-4, with 10 bases matching TRBD1. Germline V gene data show CDR1 as SEHNR and CDR2 as FQNEAQ (reference sequence). V was clipped by 5 bases and J by 3 bases; unmatched bases: 6. This CDR3 region has 16 residues. The CDR3 DNA reads TGTGCCAGCAGCCGCGGGACAGGGGAGGCTAATGAAAAACTGTTTTTT. Encoded protein: CASSRGTGEANEKLFF.

V gene TRBV28 combines with J gene TRBJ1-1; TRBD1 is a possible D gene (5 bases). Germline V CDR1 and CDR2: MDHEN, SYDVKM. V lost 3 bases and J 5 bases, leaving 19 bases between the germline ends. The CDR3 contains 16 residues. The CDR3 DNA is TGTGCCAGCAGTTTGCAGGGCGTCCAGGCGGGTACTGAAGCTTTCTTT. Translation gives CASSLQGVQAGTEAFF.

V and J are TRBV19 and TRBJ1-5; D is uncertain. Germline V gene data show CDR1 as LNHDA and CDR2 as SQIVND (reference sequence). The CDR3 totals 17 residues. V gave up 0 bases and J gave up 2 bases, with 14 bases separating them. The CDR3 here is CASSIDGPNGGNQPQHF. The CDR3 DNA reads TGTGCCAGTAGTATAGATGGACCCAACGGGGGCAATCAGCCCCAGCATTTT. Combining the CDR3 with reference TRBV19 and TRBJ1-5 gives the whole variable domain DGGITQSPKYLFRKEGQNVTLSCEQNLNHDAMYWYRQDPGQGLRLIYYSQIVNDFQKGDIAEGYSVSREKKESFPLTVTSAQKNPTAFYLCASSIDGPNGGNQPQHFGDGTRLSIL.